This TCR beta chain was recovered during a study of OX40 agonist ivuxolimab in advanced cancers. Study-wide results and limits: Partial responders treated at 0.1-3.0 mg/kg exhibited clonal expansion among the lowest measured.

As to this clone: Its target is unknown.

Repertoires were generated with immunoSEQ multiplex PCR, while TCRdb's copy carries only in-frame clones and drops some. Here the sample spans approximately 87,000 clones, around 91% being singletons. The sequences come from CD4+ or CD8+ T cells sorted from blood, collected in a trial of the OX40 agonist ivuxolimab. This TCR derives from an adult with an advanced solid tumor such as melanoma, head and neck, liver or kidney cancer.

CDR3 residues: CASSPLEGHEQYF. The CDR3 nucleotides are TGTGCCAGCTCACCCCTCGAGGGCCACGAGCAGTACTTC. The chain uses TRBV18 and TRBJ2-7; D may be TRBD2 (5 bases). V lost 3 bases, J lost 5 bases, and 11 bases lay in between. Looked up from germline, CDR1 is KGHSH and CDR2 is LQKENI. The length of the CDR3 is 13 residues.